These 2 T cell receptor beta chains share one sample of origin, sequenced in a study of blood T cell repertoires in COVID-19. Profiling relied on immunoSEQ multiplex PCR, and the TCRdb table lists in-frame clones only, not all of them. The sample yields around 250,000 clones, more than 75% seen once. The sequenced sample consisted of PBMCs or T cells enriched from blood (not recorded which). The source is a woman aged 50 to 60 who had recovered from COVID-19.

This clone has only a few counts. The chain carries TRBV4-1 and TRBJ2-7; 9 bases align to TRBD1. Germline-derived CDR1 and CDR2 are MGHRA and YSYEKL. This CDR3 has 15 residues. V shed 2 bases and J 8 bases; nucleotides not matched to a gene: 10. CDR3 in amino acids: CASSQTGGAWSQQYF. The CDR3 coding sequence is TGCGCCAGCAGCCAAACAGGGGGCGCTTGGTCCCAGCAGTACTTC.

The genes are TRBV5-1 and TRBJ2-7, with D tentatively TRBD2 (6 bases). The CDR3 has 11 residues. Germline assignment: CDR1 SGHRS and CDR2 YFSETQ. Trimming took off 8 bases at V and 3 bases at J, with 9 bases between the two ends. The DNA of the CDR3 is TGCGCCAGTGGGACTGGCTACGAGCAGTACTTC. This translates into CASGTGYEQYF.